Sequencing of this T cell receptor (beta chain) was carried out in a study of CD8 T cells in Susac syndrome. Sequencing of TCR beta was carried out in blood CD8+ and CD4+ T cells. While CD8+ and CD4+ T cells were isolated negatively, TEMRA cells were enriched by FACS. V lost 2 bases to trimming and J lost 6 bases; unmatched junction nucleotides: 13. Germline V gene lookup returns CDR1 GTSNPN and CDR2 SVGIG (reference sequence). The CDR3 contains 15 residues. RNA totalling roughly 0.5 to 1 ug underwent reverse transcription with random hexamers. The TCR beta CDR3 was amplified by immunoSEQ multiplex PCR across 54 Vbeta, 13 Jbeta. TCRdb redid the calling of the immunoSEQ multiplex PCR reads with MiXCR, one entry per CDR3 protein. The table has 300,000 or so distinct CDR3 sequences, 92% seen once. A remark on this clonotype: Its antigen is not identified.

General observations from the study: The study conceded that its TCR sequencing and HLA analysis involved relatively few individuals.

The source is a human donor with multiple sclerosis. Sequenced: CD4+ T cells from PBMCs. The gene calls are TRBV30 and TRBJ2-7; 7 bases line up with TRBD2. The CDR3 sequence is CAWSLGGSPLSEQYF. The CDR3, as DNA: TGTGCCTGGAGTTTGGGGGGGTCTCCACTCTCCGAGCAGTACTTC.